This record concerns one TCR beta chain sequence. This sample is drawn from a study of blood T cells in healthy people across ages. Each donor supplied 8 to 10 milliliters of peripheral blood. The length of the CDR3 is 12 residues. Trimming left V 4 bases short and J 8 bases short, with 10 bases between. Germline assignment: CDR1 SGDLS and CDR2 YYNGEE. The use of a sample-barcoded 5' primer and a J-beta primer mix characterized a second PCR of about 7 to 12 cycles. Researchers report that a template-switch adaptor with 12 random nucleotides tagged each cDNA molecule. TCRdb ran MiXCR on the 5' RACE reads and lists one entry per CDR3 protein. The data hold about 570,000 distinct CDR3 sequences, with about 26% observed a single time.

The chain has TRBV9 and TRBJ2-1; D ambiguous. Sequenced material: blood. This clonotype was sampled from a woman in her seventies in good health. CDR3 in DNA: TGTGCCAGCAGCTCAGACTTGGATGAGCAGTTCTTC. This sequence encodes CASSSDLDEQFF.